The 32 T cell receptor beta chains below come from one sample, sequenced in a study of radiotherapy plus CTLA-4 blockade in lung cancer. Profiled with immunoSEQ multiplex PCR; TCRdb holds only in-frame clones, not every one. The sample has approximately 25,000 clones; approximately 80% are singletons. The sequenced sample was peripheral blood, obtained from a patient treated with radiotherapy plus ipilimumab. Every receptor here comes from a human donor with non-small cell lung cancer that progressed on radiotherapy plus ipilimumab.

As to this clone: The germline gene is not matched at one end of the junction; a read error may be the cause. The DNA for the CDR3 is TGTGCCAGCTCACCCGATTCAATCAGGGCCGAAGGGATCTTT. It codes for CASSPDSIRAEGIF. This chain uses TRBV18 with TRBJ1-1, with D maybe TRBD1 (5 bases). CDR1 KGHSH and CDR2 LQKENI come from the germline V gene. This CDR3 comprises 14 residues.

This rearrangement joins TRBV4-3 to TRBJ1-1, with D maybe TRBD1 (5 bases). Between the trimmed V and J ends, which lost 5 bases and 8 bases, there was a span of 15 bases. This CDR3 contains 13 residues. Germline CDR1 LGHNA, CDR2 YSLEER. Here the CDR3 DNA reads TGCGCCAGCAGCAAGAGAACGCGGGGCGAAGCTTTCTTT. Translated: CASSKRTRGEAFF.

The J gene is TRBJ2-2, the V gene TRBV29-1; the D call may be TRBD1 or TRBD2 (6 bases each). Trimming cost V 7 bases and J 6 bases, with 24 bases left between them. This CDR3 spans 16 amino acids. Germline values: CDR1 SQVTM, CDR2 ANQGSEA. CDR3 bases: TGCAGCGCTGGGGGGAAGTCAGGGGCTTTGGCCGGGGAGCTGTTTTTT. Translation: CSAGGKSGALAGELFF.

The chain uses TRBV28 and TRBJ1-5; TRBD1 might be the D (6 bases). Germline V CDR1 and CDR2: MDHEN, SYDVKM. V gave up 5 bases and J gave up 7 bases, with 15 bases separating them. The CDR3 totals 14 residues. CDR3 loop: CASSLRGIGQPQHF. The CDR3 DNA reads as TGTGCCAGCAGTCTCAGGGGTATTGGGCAGCCCCAGCATTTT.

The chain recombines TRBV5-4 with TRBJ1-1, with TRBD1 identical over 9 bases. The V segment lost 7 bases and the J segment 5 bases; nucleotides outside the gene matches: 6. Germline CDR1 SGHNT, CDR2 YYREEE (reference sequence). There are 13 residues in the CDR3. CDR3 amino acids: CASRGGQGTEAFF. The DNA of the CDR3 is TGTGCCAGCCGGGGGGGACAGGGAACTGAAGCTTTCTTT.

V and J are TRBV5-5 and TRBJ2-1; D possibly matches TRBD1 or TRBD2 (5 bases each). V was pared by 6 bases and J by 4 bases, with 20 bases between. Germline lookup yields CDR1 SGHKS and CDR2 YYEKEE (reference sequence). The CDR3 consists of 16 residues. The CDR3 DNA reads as TGTGCCAGCACCTTCAAGAGGGGTAATCCTTACAATGAGCAGTTCTTC. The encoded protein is CASTFKRGNPYNEQFF.

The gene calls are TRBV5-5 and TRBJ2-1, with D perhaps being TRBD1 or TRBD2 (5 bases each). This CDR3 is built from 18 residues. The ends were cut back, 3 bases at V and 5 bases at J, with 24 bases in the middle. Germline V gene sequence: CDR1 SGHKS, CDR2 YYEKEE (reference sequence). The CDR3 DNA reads TGTGCCAGCAGCTCGCCCTCCGGGGCGGGCCCCGCTGACAATGAGCAGTTCTTC. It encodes CASSSPSGAGPADNEQFF.

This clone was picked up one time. CDR3 amino acids: CASSQGGTSNEKLFF. The CDR3 region has the DNA TGCGCCAGCAGCCAAGGGGGGACGTCTAATGAAAAACTGTTTTTT. J is TRBJ1-4 and V is TRBV5-1, with D possibly being TRBD1 (6 bases). Trimming took 4 bases from V and 3 from J, leaving 13 bases between them. This CDR3 region has 15 residues. Looked up from germline, CDR1 is SGHRS and CDR2 is YFSETQ.

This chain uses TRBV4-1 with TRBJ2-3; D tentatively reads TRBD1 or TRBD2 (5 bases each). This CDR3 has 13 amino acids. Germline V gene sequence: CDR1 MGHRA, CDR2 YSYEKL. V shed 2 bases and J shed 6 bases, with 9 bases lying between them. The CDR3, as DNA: TGCGCCAGCAGCCAAACGGGGCTGGATACGCAGTATTTT. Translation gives CASSQTGLDTQYF.

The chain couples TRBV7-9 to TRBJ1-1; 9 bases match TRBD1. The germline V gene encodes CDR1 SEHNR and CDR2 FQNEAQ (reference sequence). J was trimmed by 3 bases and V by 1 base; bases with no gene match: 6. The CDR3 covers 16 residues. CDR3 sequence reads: CASSLGRTGVYTEAFF. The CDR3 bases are TGTGCCAGCAGCTTAGGACGGACAGGGGTTTACACTGAAGCTTTCTTT.

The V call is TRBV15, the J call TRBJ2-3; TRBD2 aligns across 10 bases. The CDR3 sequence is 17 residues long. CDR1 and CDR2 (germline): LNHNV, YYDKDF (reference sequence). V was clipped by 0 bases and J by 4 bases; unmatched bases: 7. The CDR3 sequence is CATSRELAGEGPDTQYF. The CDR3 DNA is TGTGCCACCAGCAGAGAGCTAGCGGGGGAGGGCCCAGATACGCAGTATTTT.

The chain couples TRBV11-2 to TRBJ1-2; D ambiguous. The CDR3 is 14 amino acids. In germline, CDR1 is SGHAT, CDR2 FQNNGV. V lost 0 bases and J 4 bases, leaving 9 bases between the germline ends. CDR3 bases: TGTGCCAGCAGCTTAGAGGCCAGTGTCTATGGCTACACCTTC. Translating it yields CASSLEASVYGYTF.

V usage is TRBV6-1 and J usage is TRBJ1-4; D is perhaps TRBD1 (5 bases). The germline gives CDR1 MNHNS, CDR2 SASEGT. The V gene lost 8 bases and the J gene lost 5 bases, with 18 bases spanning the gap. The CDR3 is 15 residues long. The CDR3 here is CASSQLRQKNEKLFF. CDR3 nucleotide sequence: TGTGCCAGCTCCCAGCTAAGACAGAAAAATGAAAAACTGTTTTTT.

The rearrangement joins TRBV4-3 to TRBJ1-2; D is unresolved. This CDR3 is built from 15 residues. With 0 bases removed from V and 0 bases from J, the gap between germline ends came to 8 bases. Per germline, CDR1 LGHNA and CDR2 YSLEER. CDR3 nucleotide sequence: TGCGCCAGCAGCCAAGATCGCGACTCTAACTATGGCTACACCTTC. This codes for CASSQDRDSNYGYTF.

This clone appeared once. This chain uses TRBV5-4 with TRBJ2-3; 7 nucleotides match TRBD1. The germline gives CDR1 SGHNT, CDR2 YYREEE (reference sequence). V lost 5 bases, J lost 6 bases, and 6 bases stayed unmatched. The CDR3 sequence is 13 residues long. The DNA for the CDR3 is TGTGCCAGCAGGTCCGACAGGGTTGATACGCAGTATTTT. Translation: CASRSDRVDTQYF.

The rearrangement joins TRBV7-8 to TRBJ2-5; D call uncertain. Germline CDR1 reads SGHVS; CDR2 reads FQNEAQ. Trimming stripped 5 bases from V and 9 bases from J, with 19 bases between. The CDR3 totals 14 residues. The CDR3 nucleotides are TGTGCCAGCAGCCCCCTCCACCCAACCGGCTCCCAGTACTTC. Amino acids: CASSPLHPTGSQYF.

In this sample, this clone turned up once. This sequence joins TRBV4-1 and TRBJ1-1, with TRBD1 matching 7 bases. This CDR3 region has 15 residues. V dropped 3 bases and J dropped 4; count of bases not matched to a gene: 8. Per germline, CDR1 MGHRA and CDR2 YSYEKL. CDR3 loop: CASSHRTGLGTEAFF. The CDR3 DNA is TGCGCCAGCAGCCATAGGACAGGACTGGGCACTGAAGCTTTCTTT.

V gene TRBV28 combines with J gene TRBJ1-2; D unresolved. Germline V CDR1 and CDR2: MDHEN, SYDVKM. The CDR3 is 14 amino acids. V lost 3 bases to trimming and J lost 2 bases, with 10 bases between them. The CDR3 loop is CASSFNRRNYGYTF. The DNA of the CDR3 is TGTGCCAGCAGTTTCAACCGGAGAAACTATGGCTACACCTTC.

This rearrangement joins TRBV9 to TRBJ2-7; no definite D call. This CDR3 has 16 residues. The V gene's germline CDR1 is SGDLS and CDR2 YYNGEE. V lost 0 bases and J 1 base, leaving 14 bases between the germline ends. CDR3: CASSVGSLNPSYEQYF. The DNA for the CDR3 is TGTGCCAGCAGCGTAGGCTCCCTGAACCCATCCTACGAGCAGTACTTC.

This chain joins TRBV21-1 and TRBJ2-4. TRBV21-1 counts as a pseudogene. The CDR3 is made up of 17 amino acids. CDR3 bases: TGTGCCAGCAGGAGAATGGTAGCTACAGCAAGAAAAAACATTCAGTACTTC. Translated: CASRRMVATARKNIQYF.

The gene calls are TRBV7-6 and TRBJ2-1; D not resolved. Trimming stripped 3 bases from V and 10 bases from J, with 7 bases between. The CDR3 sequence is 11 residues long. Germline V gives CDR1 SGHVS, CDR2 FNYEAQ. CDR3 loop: CASSLALEQFF. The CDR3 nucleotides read TGTGCCAGCAGCTTGGCGCTCGAGCAGTTCTTC. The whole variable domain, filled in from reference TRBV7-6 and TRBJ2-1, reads GAGVSQSPRYKVTKRGQDVALRCDPISGHVSLYWYRQALGQGPEFLTYFNYEAQQDKSGLPNDRFSAERPEGSISTLTIQRTEQRDSAMYRCASSLALEQFFGPGTRLTVL.

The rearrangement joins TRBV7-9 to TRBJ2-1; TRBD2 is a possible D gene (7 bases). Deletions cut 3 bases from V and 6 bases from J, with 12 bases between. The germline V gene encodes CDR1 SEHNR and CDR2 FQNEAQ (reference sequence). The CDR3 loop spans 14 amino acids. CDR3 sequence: CASSFGGAFNEQFF. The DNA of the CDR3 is TGTGCCAGCAGCTTTGGGGGGGCTTTCAATGAGCAGTTCTTC.

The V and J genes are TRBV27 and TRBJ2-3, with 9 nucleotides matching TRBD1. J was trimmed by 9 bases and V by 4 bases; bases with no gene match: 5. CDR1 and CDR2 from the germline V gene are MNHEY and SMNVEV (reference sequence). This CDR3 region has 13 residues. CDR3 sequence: CASSSGQGETQYF. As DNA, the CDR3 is TGTGCCAGCAGTTCGGGACAGGGAGAGACGCAGTATTTT.

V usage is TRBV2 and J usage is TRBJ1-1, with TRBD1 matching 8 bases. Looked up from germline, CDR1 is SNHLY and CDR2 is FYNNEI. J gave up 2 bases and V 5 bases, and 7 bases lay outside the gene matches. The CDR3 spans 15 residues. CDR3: CASSLAGQANTEAFF. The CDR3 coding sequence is TGTGCCAGCAGTCTCGCGGGACAGGCTAACACTGAAGCTTTCTTT. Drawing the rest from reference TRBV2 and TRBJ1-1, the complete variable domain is EPEVTQTPSHQVTQMGQEVILRCVPISNHLYFYWYRQILGQKVEFLVSFYNNEISEKSEIFDDQFSVERPDGSNFTLKIRSTKLEDSAMYFCASSLAGQANTEAFFGQGTRLTVV.

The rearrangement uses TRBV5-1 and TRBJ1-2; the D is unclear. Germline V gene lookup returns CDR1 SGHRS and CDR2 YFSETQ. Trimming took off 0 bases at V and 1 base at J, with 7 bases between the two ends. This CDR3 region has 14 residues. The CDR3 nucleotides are TGCGCCAGCAGCTTGGATCCATTTAACTATGGCTACACCTTC. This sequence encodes CASSLDPFNYGYTF.

The CDR3: CASSRREGTYEQYF. The CDR3 bases are TGTGCCAGTAGTCGGCGGGAGGGAACCTACGAGCAGTACTTC. This chain links TRBV19 with TRBJ2-7, with 9 bases matching TRBD2. V gave up 5 bases and J gave up 2 bases; unmatched junction bases: 4. The CDR3 extends over 14 amino acids. The germline V gene has CDR1 LNHDA and CDR2 SQIVND (reference sequence).

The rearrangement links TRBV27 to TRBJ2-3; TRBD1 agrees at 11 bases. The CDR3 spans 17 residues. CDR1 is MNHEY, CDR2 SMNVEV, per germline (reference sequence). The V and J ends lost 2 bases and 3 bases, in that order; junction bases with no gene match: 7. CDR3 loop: CASSLRFGTGGTDTQYF. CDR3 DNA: TGTGCCAGCAGTTTACGTTTCGGGACAGGGGGAACAGATACGCAGTATTTT.

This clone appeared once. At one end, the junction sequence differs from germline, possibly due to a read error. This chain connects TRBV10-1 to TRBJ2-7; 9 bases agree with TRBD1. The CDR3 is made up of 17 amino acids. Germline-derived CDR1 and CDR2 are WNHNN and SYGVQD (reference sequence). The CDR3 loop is CTSSELYRDRVEYEQYF. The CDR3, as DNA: TGCACCAGCAGTGAGCTATACCGGGACAGGGTAGAGTACGAGCAGTACTTC.

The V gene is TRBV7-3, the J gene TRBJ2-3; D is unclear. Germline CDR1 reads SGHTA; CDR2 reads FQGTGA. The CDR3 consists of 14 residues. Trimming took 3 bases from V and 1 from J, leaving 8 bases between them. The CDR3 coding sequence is TGTGCCAGCAGCTTGGCCACCCGCACAGATACGCAGTATTTT. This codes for CASSLATRTDTQYF. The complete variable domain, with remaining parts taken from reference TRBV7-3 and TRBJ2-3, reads GAGVSQTPSNKVTEKGKYVELRCDPISGHTALYWYRQSLGQGPEFLIYFQGTGAADDSGLPNDRFFAVRPEGSVSTLKIQRTERGDSAVYLCASSLATRTDTQYFGPGTRLTVL.

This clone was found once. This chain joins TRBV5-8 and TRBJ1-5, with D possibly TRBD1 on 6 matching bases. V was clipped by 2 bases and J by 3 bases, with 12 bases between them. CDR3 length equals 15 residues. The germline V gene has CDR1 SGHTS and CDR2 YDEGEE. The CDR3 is CASSLRQEVNQPQHF. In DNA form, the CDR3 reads TGTGCCAGCAGCTTAAGACAGGAGGTCAATCAGCCCCAGCATTTT.

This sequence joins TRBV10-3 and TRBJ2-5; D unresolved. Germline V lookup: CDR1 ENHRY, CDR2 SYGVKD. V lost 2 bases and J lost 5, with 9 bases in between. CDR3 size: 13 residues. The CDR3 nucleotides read TGTGCCATCAGTGAGGGGCTCGGGGAGACCCAGTACTTC. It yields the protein CAISEGLGETQYF.

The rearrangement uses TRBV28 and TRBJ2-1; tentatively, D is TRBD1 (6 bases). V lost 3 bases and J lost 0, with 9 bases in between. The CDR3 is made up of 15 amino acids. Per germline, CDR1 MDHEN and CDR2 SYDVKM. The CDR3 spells CASSLAGDSYNEQFF. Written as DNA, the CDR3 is TGTGCCAGCAGTTTGGCAGGGGACTCCTACAATGAGCAGTTCTTC.